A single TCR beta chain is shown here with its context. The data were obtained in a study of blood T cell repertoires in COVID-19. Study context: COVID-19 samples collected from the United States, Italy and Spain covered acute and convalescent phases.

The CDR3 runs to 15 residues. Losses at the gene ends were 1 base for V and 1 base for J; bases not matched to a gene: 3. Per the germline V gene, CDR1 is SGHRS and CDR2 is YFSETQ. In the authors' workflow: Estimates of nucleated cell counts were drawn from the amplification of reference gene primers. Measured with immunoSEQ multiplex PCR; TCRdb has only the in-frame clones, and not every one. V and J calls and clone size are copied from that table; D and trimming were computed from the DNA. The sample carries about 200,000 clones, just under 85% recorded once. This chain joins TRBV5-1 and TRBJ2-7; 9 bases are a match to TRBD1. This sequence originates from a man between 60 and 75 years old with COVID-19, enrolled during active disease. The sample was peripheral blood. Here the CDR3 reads CASSLWTGVSYEQYF. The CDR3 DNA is TGCGCCAGCAGCTTGTGGACAGGGGTTTCCTACGAGCAGTACTTC.